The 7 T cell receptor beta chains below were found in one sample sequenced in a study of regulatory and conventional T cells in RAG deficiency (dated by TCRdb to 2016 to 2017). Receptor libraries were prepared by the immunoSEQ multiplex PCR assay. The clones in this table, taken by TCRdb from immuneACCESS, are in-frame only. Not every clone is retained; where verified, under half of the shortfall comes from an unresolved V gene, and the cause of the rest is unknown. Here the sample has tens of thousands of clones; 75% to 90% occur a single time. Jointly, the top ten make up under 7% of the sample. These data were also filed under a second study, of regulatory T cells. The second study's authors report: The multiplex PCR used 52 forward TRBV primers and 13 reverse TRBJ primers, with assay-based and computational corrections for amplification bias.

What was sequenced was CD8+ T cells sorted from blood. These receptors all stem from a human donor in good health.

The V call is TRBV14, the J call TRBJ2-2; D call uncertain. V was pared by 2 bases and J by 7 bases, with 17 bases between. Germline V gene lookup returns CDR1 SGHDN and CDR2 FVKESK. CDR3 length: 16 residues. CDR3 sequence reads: CASSQKVVGLGGELFF. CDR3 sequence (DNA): TGTGCCAGCAGCCAAAAAGTGGTGGGCCTAGGCGGGGAGCTGTTTTTT.

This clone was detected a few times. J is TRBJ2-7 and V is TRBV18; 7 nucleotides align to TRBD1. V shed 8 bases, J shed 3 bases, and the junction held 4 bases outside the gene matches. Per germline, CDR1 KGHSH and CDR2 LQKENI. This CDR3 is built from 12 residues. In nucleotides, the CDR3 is TGTGCCAGCCACGGACAGGACTACGAGCAGTACTTC. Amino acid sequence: CASHGQDYEQYF.

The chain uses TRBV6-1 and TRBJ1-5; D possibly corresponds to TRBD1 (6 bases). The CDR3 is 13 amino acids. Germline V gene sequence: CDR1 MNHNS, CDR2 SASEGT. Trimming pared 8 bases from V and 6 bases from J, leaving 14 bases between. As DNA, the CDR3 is TGTGCCAGCGCTACAGGGAATACTCAGCCCCAGCATTTT. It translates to CASATGNTQPQHF.

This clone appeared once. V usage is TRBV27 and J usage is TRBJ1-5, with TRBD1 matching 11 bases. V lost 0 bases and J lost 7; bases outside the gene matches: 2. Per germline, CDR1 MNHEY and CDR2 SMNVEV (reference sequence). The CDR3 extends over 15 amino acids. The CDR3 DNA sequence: TGTGCCAGCAGTTTATCGGGACAGGGGGGACAGCCCCAGCATTTT. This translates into CASSLSGQGGQPQHF.

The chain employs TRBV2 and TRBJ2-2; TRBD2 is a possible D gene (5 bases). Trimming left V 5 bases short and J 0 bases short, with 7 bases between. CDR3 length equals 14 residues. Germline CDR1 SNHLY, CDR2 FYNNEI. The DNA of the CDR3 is TGTGCCAGCAGTTTTAGCGCGAACACCGGGGAGCTGTTTTTT. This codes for CASSFSANTGELFF.

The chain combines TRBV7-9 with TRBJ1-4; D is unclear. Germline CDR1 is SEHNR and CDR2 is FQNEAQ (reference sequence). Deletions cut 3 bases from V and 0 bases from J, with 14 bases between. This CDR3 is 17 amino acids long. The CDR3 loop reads CASSFDTDQATNEKLFF. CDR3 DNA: TGTGCCAGCAGCTTTGATACGGACCAAGCAACTAATGAAAAACTGTTTTTT.

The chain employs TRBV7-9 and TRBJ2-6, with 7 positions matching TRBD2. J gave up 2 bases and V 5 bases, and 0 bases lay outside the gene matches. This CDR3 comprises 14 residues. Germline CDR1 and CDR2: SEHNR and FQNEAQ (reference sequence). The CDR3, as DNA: TGTGCCAGCAGCGGGGGGGCTGGGGCCAACGTCCTGACTTTC. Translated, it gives CASSGGAGANVLTF. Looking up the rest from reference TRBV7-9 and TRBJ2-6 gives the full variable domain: DTGVSQNPRHKITKRGQNVTFRCDPISEHNRLYWYRQTLGQGPEFLTYFQNEAQLEKSRLLSDRFSAERPKGSFSTLEIQRTEQGDSAMYLCASSGGAGANVLTFGAGSRLTVL.